The clone carrying this T cell receptor (beta chain) was detected only a few times. J gave up 5 bases and V 5 bases, and 7 bases lay outside the gene matches. The CDR3 consists of 15 residues. Germline V gene sequence: CDR1 SGHNT, CDR2 YENEEA. These data come from a study of T cells in Graves' hyperthyroidism and ophthalmopathy. RNA transcripts served as the template for amplifying TCR beta CDR3 regions. A set of HTBI primers served as the primers for a first-round RT-PCR of the TCR CDR3. TCRdb passed the multiplex PCR reads through MiXCR, listing each CDR3 protein once. The sample records about 720,000 distinct CDR3 sequences, about 19% being singletons.

Source material: blood. The V gene is TRBV11-3, the J gene TRBJ2-3; 10 bases are a match to TRBD1. The TCR comes from a woman aged 45 to 65 with Graves' hyperthyroidism that later progressed to Graves' ophthalmopathy. CDR3 in amino acids: CASSPRGTGEDTQYF. The CDR3 DNA reads as TGTGCCAGCAGCCCTCGGGGGACAGGGGAAGATACGCAGTATTTT.